The 20 T cell receptor beta chains below were found in one sample sequenced in a study of OX40 agonist ivuxolimab in advanced cancers. TCRdb keeps only in-frame clones here, not all; method: immunoSEQ multiplex PCR. This sample has tens of thousands of clones; 70% to 90% occur once, and the top ten carry 11%. Source: CD4+ or CD8+ T cells sorted from blood, taken in a trial of the OX40 agonist ivuxolimab. The receptors stem from an adult with an advanced solid tumor such as melanoma, head and neck, liver or kidney cancer.

V and J are TRBV19 and TRBJ1-1; D unclear. The germline V and J ends were trimmed by 5 bases and 1 base, with 8 bases remaining between them. Germline lookup yields CDR1 LNHDA and CDR2 SQIVND (reference sequence). The CDR3 consists of 13 residues. The CDR3, as DNA: TGTGCCAGTAGTTACACAGAGAACACTGAAGCTTTCTTT. This encodes CASSYTENTEAFF. Combining the CDR3 with reference TRBV19 and TRBJ1-1 gives the whole variable domain DGGITQSPKYLFRKEGQNVTLSCEQNLNHDAMYWYRQDPGQGLRLIYYSQIVNDFQKGDIAEGYSVSREKKESFPLTVTSAQKNPTAFYLCASSYTENTEAFFGQGTRLTVV.

This rearrangement joins TRBV13 to TRBJ1-3, with 7 bases lining up with TRBD1. Trimming removed 1 base from V and 6 bases from J; junction bases left unmatched: 3. The germline V gene encodes CDR1 PRHDT and CDR2 FYEKMQ (reference sequence). The CDR3 runs to 14 residues. CDR3 residues: CASSLAQGQNTIYF. The DNA of the CDR3 is TGTGCCAGCAGCTTAGCACAGGGGCAAAACACCATATATTTT.

This chain connects TRBV7-9 to TRBJ1-1; D is unclear. V was cut by 3 bases and J by 3 bases, with 5 bases left in between. This CDR3 region has 12 residues. In germline, CDR1 is SEHNR, CDR2 FQNEAQ (reference sequence). The DNA for the CDR3 is TGTGCCAGCAGCTTTGCCGACACTGAAGCTTTCTTT. It codes for CASSFADTEAFF. Full variable domain (rest looked up from reference TRBV7-9 and TRBJ1-1): DTGVSQNPRHKITKRGQNVTFRCDPISEHNRLYWYRQTLGQGPEFLTYFQNEAQLEKSRLLSDRFSAERPKGSFSTLEIQRTEQGDSAMYLCASSFADTEAFFGQGTRLTVV.

As concerns this clone: Additional DNA sequences in this sample encode the identical CDR3. The chain couples TRBV7-9 to TRBJ2-1; D is unclear. The CDR3 is 12 amino acids. V gave up 1 base and J gave up 6 bases, with 4 bases separating them. Germline CDR1 and CDR2: SEHNR and FQNEAQ (reference sequence). The CDR3 DNA follows: TGTGCCAGCAGCTTAGTTGGCAATGAGCAGTTCTTC. Its protein product is CASSLVGNEQFF.

This CDR3 reads CASSLVPGFGHDSQYF. The CDR3, as DNA: TGTGCCAGCAGCTTAGTGCCGGGATTTGGTCACGATTCTCAGTACTTC. The chain is built from TRBV7-2 and TRBJ2-4, with D perhaps matching TRBD2 (5 bases). V dropped 1 base and J dropped 12 bases, with 22 bases sitting between them. CDR1 and CDR2 from the germline V gene are SGHTA and FQGNSA. There are 16 residues in the CDR3.

The chain recombines TRBV19 with TRBJ2-4; TRBD1 agrees at 8 bases. Looked up from germline, CDR1 is LNHDA and CDR2 is SQIVND (reference sequence). CDR3 length equals 14 residues. V lost 4 bases and J lost 8; bases outside the gene matches: 7. The CDR3 sequence: CASSTWDRIYIQYF. CDR3 coding DNA: TGTGCCAGTAGTACCTGGGACAGGATTTACATTCAGTACTTC.

V is TRBV7-8 and J is TRBJ1-1, with D hard to call. CDR1 and CDR2 from the germline V gene are SGHVS and FQNEAQ. The V end was cut by 7 bases, the J end by 0 bases, with 15 bases between. This CDR3 is 15 amino acids long. CDR3 in amino acids: CASTFEERVNTEAFF. CDR3 in DNA: TGTGCCAGCACCTTCGAAGAGAGGGTGAACACTGAAGCTTTCTTT.

The CDR3 loop is CASRTQIVEDGPNYGYTF. The DNA for the CDR3 is TGTGCCAGCAGGACCCAGATAGTTGAGGACGGACCCAACTATGGCTACACCTTC. This sequence joins TRBV27 and TRBJ1-2, with D unresolved. Per the germline V gene, CDR1 is MNHEY and CDR2 is SMNVEV (reference sequence). Trimming left V 6 bases short and J 2 bases short, with 25 bases between. This CDR3 is built from 18 residues.

The chain combines TRBV9 with TRBJ1-3; no clear D. Germline CDR1 and CDR2: SGDLS and YYNGEE. The length of the CDR3 is 13 residues. The germline V and J ends were trimmed by 4 bases and 2 bases, with 7 bases remaining between them. CDR3 DNA sequence: TGTGCCAGCAGCCCAAACCCTGGAAACACCATATATTTT. Residues: CASSPNPGNTIYF.

V usage is TRBV7-9 and J usage is TRBJ2-2, with D maybe TRBD2 (7 bases). V lost 5 bases, J lost 5 bases, and 15 bases lay in between. Per germline, CDR1 SEHNR and CDR2 FQNEAQ (reference sequence). This CDR3 is built from 15 residues. CDR3 sequence: CASSPSGGQTGELFF. The CDR3 nucleotides are TGTGCCAGCAGCCCGTCCGGGGGGCAGACCGGGGAGCTGTTTTTT. Filled out from reference TRBV7-9 and TRBJ2-2, the complete variable domain reads DTGVSQNPRHKITKRGQNVTFRCDPISEHNRLYWYRQTLGQGPEFLTYFQNEAQLEKSRLLSDRFSAERPKGSFSTLEIQRTEQGDSAMYLCASSPSGGQTGELFFGEGSRLTVL.

The rearrangement uses TRBV7-7 and TRBJ2-1, with a tentative D call TRBD1 (6 bases). Germline CDR1 SSHAT, CDR2 FNYEAQ (reference sequence). Deletions cut 5 bases from V and 0 bases from J, with 14 bases between. The CDR3 has 16 residues. DNA for the CDR3: TGTGCCAGCAGCCCGGACAGCCTCAGCTCCTACAATGAGCAGTTCTTC. Translation gives CASSPDSLSSYNEQFF.

The chain combines TRBV2 with TRBJ2-7; D uncertain. The CDR3 runs 11 residues. Trimming stripped 7 bases from V and 4 bases from J, with 8 bases between. Germline values: CDR1 SNHLY, CDR2 FYNNEI. This CDR3 is CASITSYEQYV. The CDR3 DNA follows: TGTGCCAGCATTACTTCTTACGAGCAGTACGTC.

The chain joins TRBV7-9 to TRBJ2-2, with no clear D. The V end lost 1 base, the J end lost 6 bases, and 6 bases lay between the germline ends. CDR3 length equals 13 residues. Per germline, CDR1 SEHNR and CDR2 FQNEAQ (reference sequence). The CDR3 loop reads CASSLGAAGELFF. CDR3 DNA: TGTGCCAGCAGCTTAGGGGCAGCCGGGGAGCTGTTTTTT.

The chain uses TRBV5-6 and TRBJ2-7, with D possibly TRBD2 on 7 matching bases. The V gene's germline CDR1 is SGHDT and CDR2 YYEEEE. CDR3 length: 18 residues. The V and J ends lost 2 bases and 7 bases respectively, with 28 bases between them. The CDR3 nucleotides are TGTGCCAGCAGCTTTAATGTGTTCGGGGGGCTCAGGACGGGTGAGCAGTACGTC. Translating gives CASSFNVFGGLRTGEQYV.

The chain employs TRBV7-9 and TRBJ1-2; TRBD1 might be the D (6 bases). The V gene lost 11 bases and the J gene lost 5 bases, with 21 bases spanning the gap. The CDR3 extends over 14 amino acids. Germline V gene data show CDR1 as SEHNR and CDR2 as FQNEAQ (reference sequence). CDR3 amino acids: CALLYIRDNYGYTF. DNA for the CDR3: TGTGCCCTGCTTTACATCCGGGACAATTATGGCTACACCTTC. Looking up the rest from reference TRBV7-9 and TRBJ1-2 gives the full variable domain: DTGVSQNPRHKITKRGQNVTFRCDPISEHNRLYWYRQTLGQGPEFLTYFQNEAQLEKSRLLSDRFSAERPKGSFSTLEIQRTEQGDSAMYLCALLYIRDNYGYTFGSGTRLTVV.

This rearrangement joins TRBV11-3 to TRBJ2-2, with 7 bases fitting TRBD1. This CDR3 comprises 16 residues. V lost 5 bases, J lost 1 base, and 7 bases stayed unmatched. The germline V gene has CDR1 SGHNT and CDR2 YENEEA. CDR3 nucleotides: TGTGCCAGCAGCCCCCGGACAGGAAAGAACACCGGGGAGCTGTTTTTT. Its translation is CASSPRTGKNTGELFF.

V gene TRBV28 combines with J gene TRBJ1-2; D is undetermined. Germline CDR1 and CDR2: MDHEN and SYDVKM. CDR3 length equals 14 residues. Trimming removed 2 bases from V and 4 bases from J, with 11 bases in between. CDR3 in DNA: TGTGCCAGCAGTTTAAAGGAGGCGGCCTATGGCTACACCTTC. It translates to CASSLKEAAYGYTF.

The chain has TRBV4-1 and TRBJ2-7, with D perhaps matching TRBD1 (5 bases). V dropped 4 bases and J dropped 2 bases, with 12 bases sitting between them. The germline CDR1 and CDR2 sequences are MGHRA and YSYEKL. The CDR3 has 14 residues. CDR3 in amino acids: CASSPHWGAYEQYV. The CDR3 DNA sequence: TGCGCCAGCAGCCCCCATTGGGGCGCCTACGAGCAGTACGTC.

V gene TRBV28 combines with J gene TRBJ2-5; 9 bases agree with TRBD1. Germline loops: CDR1 MDHEN, CDR2 SYDVKM. V trimming: 6 bases; J trimming: 2 bases; junction bases outside the gene matches: 4. CDR3 length: 14 amino acids. Written as DNA, the CDR3 is TGTGCCAGCAGCGCGACAGGGGGACAAGAGACCCAGTACTTC. It codes for CASSATGGQETQYF.

The chain is built from TRBV11-2 and TRBJ1-1; weak D call: TRBD1 (5 bases). The CDR3 has 17 residues. Trimming took off 0 bases at V and 3 bases at J, with 17 bases between the two ends. The germline V gene has CDR1 SGHAT and CDR2 FQNNGV. The CDR3 sequence is CASSLDAVQAGDTEAFF. In DNA, the CDR3 is TGTGCCAGCAGCTTAGATGCGGTACAGGCCGGAGACACTGAAGCTTTCTTT. Variable domain in full (rest from reference TRBV11-2 and TRBJ1-1): EAGVAQSPRYKIIEKRQSVAFWCNPISGHATLYWYQQILGQGPKLLIQFQNNGVVDDSQLPKDRFSAERLKGVDSTLKIQPAKLEDSAVYLCASSLDAVQAGDTEAFFGQGTRLTVV.